The 10 T cell receptor beta chains presented below share a single source sample, sequenced in a study of blood T cell repertoires in COVID-19. TCRdb's copy holds only in-frame clones and misses some; the assay was immunoSEQ multiplex PCR. Of more than 110,000 clones in the sample, roughly 80% are singletons; the top ten hold 8% to 10%. Material for sequencing was peripheral blood. The source is a woman aged 80 or older in a cohort sampled during active or convalescent COVID-19.

J is TRBJ1-4 and V is TRBV4-1; 8 positions agree with TRBD1. The CDR3 is 15 residues long. Germline V lookup: CDR1 MGHRA, CDR2 YSYEKL. The J segment lost 8 bases and the V segment lost 0 bases, leaving 5 bases of the junction unmatched. CDR3 DNA: TGCGCCAGCAGCCAAGATGGACAGGGATGGGAAAAACTGTTTTTT. This gives the protein CASSQDGQGWEKLFF.

The CDR3 reads CASSLGGNYGYTF. CDR3 coding DNA: TGTGCCAGCAGCTTGGGGGGAAACTATGGCTACACCTTC. The chain combines TRBV7-9 with TRBJ1-2; TRBD1 might be the D (5 bases). This CDR3 region has 13 residues. Trimming pared 3 bases from V and 2 bases from J, leaving 7 bases between. CDR1 and CDR2 from the germline V gene are SEHNR and FQNEAQ (reference sequence). The variable domain in full, with the rest retrieved from reference TRBV7-9 and TRBJ1-2, is DTGVSQNPRHKITKRGQNVTFRCDPISEHNRLYWYRQTLGQGPEFLTYFQNEAQLEKSRLLSDRFSAERPKGSFSTLEIQRTEQGDSAMYLCASSLGGNYGYTFGSGTRLTVV.

The chain joins TRBV7-9 to TRBJ2-2; D is possibly TRBD1 (7 bases). The germline V gene encodes CDR1 SEHNR and CDR2 FQNEAQ (reference sequence). With 6 bases removed from V and 2 bases from J, the gap between germline ends came to 13 bases. The CDR3 has 15 residues. Here the CDR3 DNA reads TGTGCCAGCAGGCGCAGGGGGGCCAACACCGGGGAGCTGTTTTTT. This gives the protein CASRRRGANTGELFF.

The rearrangement uses TRBV6-2 or TRBV6-3 and TRBJ1-1; D is possibly TRBD1 (5 bases). The germline CDR1 and CDR2 sequences are MNHEY and SVGEGT. Trimming left V 0 bases short and J 5 bases short, with 10 bases between. The CDR3 consists of 14 residues. CDR3 protein: CASSYSGLTTEAFF. CDR3 DNA: TGTGCCAGCAGTTACTCGGGACTGACGACTGAAGCTTTCTTT.

V gene TRBV5-1 combines with J gene TRBJ1-1; weak D call: TRBD1 (5 bases). Between the trimmed V and J ends, which lost 0 bases and 0 bases, there was a span of 9 bases. CDR1 is SGHRS, CDR2 YFSETQ, per germline. The CDR3 length is 15 residues. This CDR3 reads CASSLGPTVNTEAFF. The CDR3 DNA is TGCGCCAGCAGCTTGGGGCCGACAGTGAACACTGAAGCTTTCTTT.

V is TRBV18 and J is TRBJ2-5, with D tentatively TRBD2 (6 bases). Looked up from germline, CDR1 is KGHSH and CDR2 is LQKENI. The CDR3 is 15 amino acids. Trimming took 0 bases from V and 3 from J, leaving 11 bases between them. Written as DNA, the CDR3 is TGTGCCAGCTCACCACCGGGGACTGGCGAAGAGACCCAGTACTTC. It yields the protein CASSPPGTGEETQYF.

The chain carries TRBV6-2 or TRBV6-3 and TRBJ2-1, with D hard to call. Germline CDR1 and CDR2: MNHEY and SVGEGT. The CDR3 has 12 residues. V was clipped by 2 bases and J by 12 bases, with 11 bases between them. CDR3 in amino acids: CASSYTGRLQFF. The CDR3 coding sequence is TGTGCCAGCAGTTACACGGGTCGGTTGCAGTTCTTC.

This clone was seen only a few times. This sequence joins TRBV7-2 and TRBJ1-2, with a weak D call TRBD1 (5 bases). The CDR3 length is 14 residues. V shed 5 bases and J shed 1 base, with 11 bases lying between them. The germline V gene has CDR1 SGHTA and CDR2 FQGNSA. CDR3 coding DNA: TGTGCCAGCAGCCCCGCGGGGGTTAACTATGGCTACACCTTC. This translates into CASSPAGVNYGYTF.

The chain uses TRBV30 and TRBJ2-3; 8 nucleotides align to TRBD2. Trimming removed 3 bases from V and 2 bases from J; junction bases left unmatched: 7. The CDR3 runs 15 residues. Germline lookup yields CDR1 GTSNPN and CDR2 SVGIG (reference sequence). The CDR3 nucleotides read TGTGCCTGGAGGGCCGGAGCGGGGGTCACAGATACGCAGTATTTT. The encoded protein is CAWRAGAGVTDTQYF. The full variable domain, its missing parts supplied by reference TRBV30 and TRBJ2-3, is SQTIHQWPATLVQPVGSPLSLECTVEGTSNPNLYWYRQAAGRGLQLLFYSVGIGQISSEVPQNLSASRPQDRQFILSSKKLLLSDSGFYLCAWRAGAGVTDTQYFGPGTRLTVL.

This chain links TRBV5-1 with TRBJ1-2, with 7 bases matching TRBD1. The V gene's germline CDR1 is SGHRS and CDR2 YFSETQ. The CDR3 is 13 residues long. V was pared by 4 bases and J by 7 bases, with 7 bases of the junction left unmatched. This CDR3 is CASSRDRVSGYTF. The CDR3 DNA reads as TGCGCCAGCAGCCGTGACAGGGTGTCTGGCTACACCTTC.